This T cell receptor beta chain was found in a study of cytomegalovirus exposure and HLA in healthy donors. Points on this clone: Its specificity is unknown.

This CDR3 is built from 13 residues. Germline lookup yields CDR1 SGHTA and CDR2 FQGNSA. Trimming shortened V by 5 bases and J by 2 bases, and 8 bases separated the two germline ends. Vbeta (60) and Jbeta (13) primers were used in the PCR. The table came from immunoSEQ multiplex PCR; TCRdb's copy has only in-frame clones and leaves some out. The table lists 110,000 to 150,000 clones, roughly 74% of them singletons, with about 2.2% in the top ten. Study-wide findings and caveats: In a later analysis, TCR beta V- and J-gene trimming was associated with a missense DCLRE1C variant.

Sequenced: PBMCs. This receptor was identified in a woman younger than 30 in good health and CMV-seropositive. This chain links TRBV7-2 with TRBJ2-3, with D tentatively TRBD2 (5 bases). The DNA for the CDR3 is TGTGCCAGCAGCCTGGACTTCACAGATACGCAGTATTTT. Protein: CASSLDFTDTQYF.